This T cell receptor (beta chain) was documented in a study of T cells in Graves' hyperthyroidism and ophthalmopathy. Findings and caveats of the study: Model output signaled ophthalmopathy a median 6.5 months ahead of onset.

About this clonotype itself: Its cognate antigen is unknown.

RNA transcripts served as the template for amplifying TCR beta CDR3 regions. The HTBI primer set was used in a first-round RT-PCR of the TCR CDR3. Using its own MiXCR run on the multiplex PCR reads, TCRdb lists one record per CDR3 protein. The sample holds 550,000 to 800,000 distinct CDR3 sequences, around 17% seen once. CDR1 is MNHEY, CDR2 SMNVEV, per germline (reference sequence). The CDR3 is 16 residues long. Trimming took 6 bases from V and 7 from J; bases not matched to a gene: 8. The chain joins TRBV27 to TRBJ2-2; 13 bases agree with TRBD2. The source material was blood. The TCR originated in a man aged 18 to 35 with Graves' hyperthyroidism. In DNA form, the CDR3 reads TGTGCCAGCAGGCCTTGGACTAGCGGGAGTATCGGGGAGCTGTTTTTT. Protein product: CASRPWTSGSIGELFF.